This passage covers 7 T cell receptor beta chains from one sample sequenced in a study of blood T cell repertoires in COVID-19. Measured with immunoSEQ multiplex PCR; TCRdb has only the in-frame clones, and not every one. In the table there are 150,000 to 200,000 clones, approximately 85% of which are singletons. Source material: peripheral blood. The source is a woman aged 55-70 years with acute or convalescent COVID-19.

J is TRBJ2-4 and V is TRBV18; possibly TRBD1 for D (5 bases). The CDR3 covers 13 residues. Germline CDR1 KGHSH, CDR2 LQKENI. Trimming removed 4 bases at V and 8 bases at J, with 12 bases between. The CDR3 DNA follows: TGTGCCAGCTCACAACGACAGTTGGACATTCAGTACTTC. It translates to CASSQRQLDIQYF.

V gene TRBV2 combines with J gene TRBJ2-2; the D gene is possibly TRBD1 (6 bases). The CDR3 has 14 residues. Germline V CDR1 and CDR2: SNHLY, FYNNEI. The ends were cut back, 5 bases at V and 4 bases at J, with 11 bases in the middle. CDR3 loop: CASSFRQATGELFF. CDR3 in DNA: TGTGCCAGCAGTTTCCGACAGGCCACCGGGGAGCTGTTTTTT.

This clone has only one observation. The chain recombines TRBV11-1 with TRBJ2-1, with D maybe TRBD1 (6 bases). The CDR3 is made up of 14 amino acids. Looked up from germline, CDR1 is SGHAT and CDR2 is FQDESV (reference sequence). Between the trimmed V and J ends, which lost 5 bases and 1 base, there was a span of 9 bases. This CDR3 reads CASSPGDSYNEQFF. DNA of the CDR3: TGTGCCAGCAGCCCAGGGGATTCCTACAATGAGCAGTTCTTC.

This chain links TRBV6-5 with TRBJ1-4, with D tentatively TRBD1 (6 bases). The CDR3 is 15 amino acids. CDR1 is MNHEY, CDR2 SVGAGI, per germline. Trimming left V 3 bases short and J 2 bases short, with 10 bases between. For the CDR3, the DNA is TGTGCCAGCAGTTATACAGGGTTCACTAATGAAAAACTGTTTTTT. Its translation: CASSYTGFTNEKLFF.

The rearrangement joins TRBV29-1 to TRBJ2-5; D uncertain. CDR3 length: 12 residues. Per the germline V gene, CDR1 is SQVTM and CDR2 is ANQGSEA. V lost 3 bases to trimming and J lost 1 base, with 6 bases between them. The CDR3 DNA follows: TGCAGCGTTGACAACAGCCAAGAGACCCAGTACTTC. Its translation is CSVDNSQETQYF.

V usage is TRBV3-1 (or the pseudogene TRBV3-2) and J usage is TRBJ2-3; 10 bases fit TRBD1. Per germline, CDR1 LGHDT and CDR2 YNNKEL (reference sequence). The trim removed 4 bases at V and 4 bases at J, leaving 5 bases unmatched. The CDR3 has 15 residues. This CDR3 reads CASSRTGGLADTQYF. For the CDR3, the DNA is TGTGCCAGCAGCCGGACAGGGGGTTTGGCAGATACGCAGTATTTT.

The V call is TRBV14, the J call TRBJ1-2; TRBD1 matches at 7 bases. The CDR3 has 13 residues. J lost 8 bases, V lost 0 bases, and 3 bases had no gene match. In germline, CDR1 is SGHDN, CDR2 FVKESK. CDR3 in amino acids: CASSQDRTGGYTF. The CDR3 region has the DNA TGTGCCAGCAGCCAAGATAGGACAGGCGGCTACACCTTC.